Shown below are 21 T cell receptor beta chains from a single sample sequenced in a study of shared T cell receptors in the human thymus. Profiled with immunoSEQ multiplex PCR; TCRdb holds only in-frame clones, not every one. The sample consists of hundreds of thousands of clones, roughly 88% of them appearing once. This sample also appeared in a second study, on human thymus T cells.

Sequenced input: thymocytes. These receptors were collected from a girl in the first two years of life with a congenital heart defect.

This clone was observed a handful of times. This chain connects TRBV4-1 to TRBJ1-5, with 12 nucleotides matching TRBD1. The CDR3 loop spans 20 amino acids. Trimming at V came to 1 base and at J to 4 bases, leaving 14 bases not matched to a gene. Germline values: CDR1 MGHRA, CDR2 YSYEKL. CDR3 nucleotide sequence: TGCGCCAGCAGCCAAGGAGCTCAATTGTTGGGACAGGGGGCGAATCAGCCCCAGCATTTT. This encodes CASSQGAQLLGQGANQPQHF.

Points on this clone: The same CDR3 arises from other DNA sequences in this sample as well. The gene calls are TRBV27 and TRBJ2-3; 8 nucleotides line up with TRBD1. V was clipped by 2 bases and J by 1 base; unmatched bases: 2. CDR3 length: 15 residues. Per germline, CDR1 MNHEY and CDR2 SMNVEV (reference sequence). The CDR3 sequence is CASSLGQGGTDTQYF. CDR3 in DNA: TGTGCCAGCAGTTTAGGACAGGGAGGCACAGATACGCAGTATTTT.

This clone is a singleton in its sample. V gene TRBV6-1 combines with J gene TRBJ1-1; no clear D. The germline V gene has CDR1 MNHNS and CDR2 SASEGT. V dropped 1 base and J dropped 0 bases, with 21 bases sitting between them. There are 19 residues in the CDR3. In DNA form, the CDR3 reads TGTGCCAGCAGTGAAGTGGGCTTCCATCGGGAACCTCTGAACACTGAAGCTTTCTTT. Its protein is CASSEVGFHREPLNTEAFF.

In its sample, this clone was seen a few times. V and J are TRBV28 and TRBJ2-4, with a possible D match to TRBD2 (6 bases). Germline-derived CDR1 and CDR2 are MDHEN and SYDVKM. Trimming removed 4 bases at V and 14 bases at J, with 12 bases between. This CDR3 region has 11 residues. The CDR3 here is CASSSTRPKYF. DNA of the CDR3: TGTGCCAGCAGTTCGACTAGGCCTAAGTACTTC.

This chain links TRBV5-5 with TRBJ2-5; 8 nucleotides line up with TRBD2. Germline values: CDR1 SGHKS, CDR2 YYEKEE (reference sequence). The CDR3 consists of 15 residues. V lost 0 bases, J lost 2 bases, and 3 bases stayed unmatched. CDR3 loop: CASSLVRGDQETQYF. In DNA, the CDR3 is TGTGCCAGCAGCTTGGTGCGGGGGGATCAAGAGACCCAGTACTTC.

With regard to this clone: At one end, the junction sequence differs from germline, possibly due to a read error. This rearrangement joins TRBV9 to TRBJ1-1, with D tentatively TRBD1 (5 bases). Germline V lookup: CDR1 SGDLS, CDR2 YYNGEE. The CDR3 totals 15 residues. The CDR3 nucleotides are TGTGCCAGCACCGTAGACGACAGCCGGAACACTGAAGCTTTCTTT. Its protein product is CASTVDDSRNTEAFF.

The V and J genes are TRBV14 and TRBJ1-3, with TRBD1 matching 7 bases. This CDR3 has 17 residues. V lost 1 base, J lost 7 bases, and 13 bases stayed unmatched. Germline loops: CDR1 SGHDN, CDR2 FVKESK. The CDR3 DNA sequence: TGTGCCAGCAGCCAAGTTGACCTGAAGACAGGGTGGAACACCATATATTTT. Amino acid sequence: CASSQVDLKTGWNTIYF.

The chain joins TRBV25-1 to TRBJ1-1; no clear D gene. Germline CDR1 and CDR2: MGHDK and SYGVNS. The CDR3 is made up of 14 amino acids. V lost 1 base and J 10 bases, leaving 16 bases between the germline ends. The CDR3 DNA sequence: TGTGCCAGCAGTGAATTGAAAGGGAGGGCGGTAGCTTTCTTT. Protein sequence: CASSELKGRAVAFF.

The V and J genes are TRBV6-5 and TRBJ2-2, with TRBD2 identical over 9 bases. The V gene's germline CDR1 is MNHEY and CDR2 SVGAGI. This CDR3 has 15 amino acids. J gave up 2 bases and V 5 bases, and 3 bases lay outside the gene matches. In DNA, the CDR3 is TGTGCCAGCAGTCCGGGACTAGCCAACACCGGGGAGCTGTTTTTT. Its protein is CASSPGLANTGELFF.

This chain links TRBV7-9 with TRBJ1-2; TRBD1 might be the D (6 bases). V lost 3 bases and J 0 bases, leaving 8 bases between the germline ends. CDR3 length: 14 residues. The germline gives CDR1 SEHNR, CDR2 FQNEAQ (reference sequence). CDR3 sequence: CASSLKGANYGYTF. For the CDR3, the DNA is TGTGCCAGCAGCTTGAAGGGGGCTAACTATGGCTACACCTTC.

The rearrangement joins TRBV5-1 to TRBJ1-2, with unresolved D. Trimming stripped 0 bases from V and 8 bases from J, with 8 bases between. CDR1 and CDR2 from the germline V gene are SGHRS and YFSETQ. CDR3 length: 12 amino acids. The CDR3 region has the DNA TGCGCCAGCAGCTTGGAGCGGTCCGGCTACACCTTC. The encoded protein is CASSLERSGYTF.

This clone occurred once. V and J are TRBV5-1 and TRBJ2-7, with TRBD2 identical over 16 bases. Germline CDR1 and CDR2: SGHRS and YFSETQ. V was clipped by 0 bases and J by 4 bases; unmatched bases: 7. The CDR3 is made up of 18 amino acids. The CDR3 nucleotides are TGCGCCAGCAGCTTGGAAGGGACTAGCGGGGGGGCCGAATACGAGCAGTACTTC. Encoded protein: CASSLEGTSGGAEYEQYF.

This clone has only a few counts. Other DNA sequences of this sample code for an identical CDR3. This chain joins TRBV27 and TRBJ1-1; 7 bases line up with TRBD1. Losses at the gene ends were 5 bases for V and 0 bases for J; bases not matched to a gene: 6. CDR1 is MNHEY and CDR2 is SMNVEV in the germline V gene (reference sequence). The CDR3 spans 15 residues. CDR3 region: CASSPRTGMNTEAFF. The DNA for the CDR3 is TGTGCCAGCAGTCCAAGGACAGGAATGAACACTGAAGCTTTCTTT.

This clone has a handful of counts. The chain has TRBV11-2 and TRBJ2-5, with 10 bases fitting TRBD1. Germline V gene lookup returns CDR1 SGHAT and CDR2 FQNNGV. J gave up 5 bases and V 5 bases, and 14 bases lay outside the gene matches. CDR3 length: 17 amino acids. The CDR3 DNA is TGTGCCAGCAGCCCAGATTGGGAGACAGGGGGCAACGAGACCCAGTACTTC. Translating it yields CASSPDWETGGNETQYF.

The chain is built from TRBV28 and TRBJ1-4; unclear D gene. Germline loops: CDR1 MDHEN, CDR2 SYDVKM. The CDR3 totals 13 residues. The V end lost 5 bases, the J end lost 5 bases, and 9 bases lay between the germline ends. The DNA for the CDR3 is TGTGCCAGCAGTAACGACGGGAATGAAAAACTGTTTTTT. Protein: CASSNDGNEKLFF. Drawing the rest from reference TRBV28 and TRBJ1-4, the complete variable domain is DVKVTQSSRYLVKRTGEKVFLECVQDMDHENMFWYRQDPGLGLRLIYFSYDVKMKEKGDIPEGYSVSREKKERFSLILESASTNQTSMYLCASSNDGNEKLFFGSGTQLSVL.

The chain uses TRBV10-3 and TRBJ1-4; 7 nucleotides agree with TRBD1. Germline CDR1 ENHRY, CDR2 SYGVKD. CDR3 length equals 19 residues. The ends lost 0 bases at V and 0 bases at J; junction bases unmatched: 10. CDR3 sequence (DNA): TGTGCCATCAGTGAGTCGGAGAGTACAGGGGTGGCAACTAATGAAAAACTGTTTTTT. Translated, it gives CAISESESTGVATNEKLFF.

The chain uses TRBV19 and TRBJ1-5, with 7 bases lining up with TRBD1. The trim removed 4 bases at V and 4 bases at J, leaving 1 base unmatched. CDR3 size: 13 residues. Germline V CDR1 and CDR2: LNHDA, SQIVND (reference sequence). For the CDR3, the DNA is TGTGCCAGTAGTACAGGGGGAAATCAGCCCCAGCATTTT. It is translated as CASSTGGNQPQHF.

The chain has TRBV14 and TRBJ2-7, with TRBD1 matching 8 bases. Trimming removed 4 bases from V and 0 bases from J; junction bases left unmatched: 5. The CDR3 consists of 15 residues. Germline assignment: CDR1 SGHDN and CDR2 FVKESK. This chain's CDR3 is CASSPGQDASYEQYF. The CDR3 DNA reads TGTGCCAGCAGCCCGGGACAGGACGCCTCCTACGAGCAGTACTTC.

The chain uses TRBV29-1 and TRBJ2-5, with D possibly matching TRBD1 (5 bases). CDR1 and CDR2 (germline): SQVTM, ANQGSEA. This CDR3 has 17 residues. Between the trimmed V and J ends, which lost 7 bases and 0 bases, there was a span of 24 bases. CDR3 sequence: CSAGRPKGAKDQETQYF. CDR3 DNA sequence: TGCAGCGCCGGCCGCCCGAAAGGGGCGAAGGACCAAGAGACCCAGTACTTC. Supplemented by reference TRBV29-1 and TRBJ2-5, the full variable domain reads SAVISQKPSRDICQRGTSLTIQCQVDSQVTMMFWYRQQPGQSLTLIATANQGSEATYESGFVIDKFPISRPNLTFSTLTVSNMSPEDSSIYLCSAGRPKGAKDQETQYFGPGTRLLVL.

Worth noting for this clone: This sample also contains other DNA sequences that code for the same CDR3. The chain employs TRBV5-1 and TRBJ1-2; tentatively, D is TRBD1 (6 bases). Germline loops: CDR1 SGHRS, CDR2 YFSETQ. Trimming stripped 2 bases from V and 2 bases from J, with 19 bases between. This CDR3 is 17 amino acids long. CDR3 in DNA: TGCGCCAGCAGCTTAGCAGGACAGCTATCCCCCAACTATGGCTACACCTTC. Translated: CASSLAGQLSPNYGYTF.

This clone came up once. This rearrangement joins TRBV4-3 to TRBJ2-1; maybe TRBD2 (5 bases). The CDR3 sequence is 16 residues long. Germline-derived CDR1 and CDR2 are LGHNA and YSLEER. Trimming stripped 0 bases from V and 3 bases from J, with 12 bases between. The CDR3 DNA reads TGCGCCAGCAGCCAAGATCCTAGCAGCTTCTACAATGAGCAGTTCTTC. As protein: CASSQDPSSFYNEQFF.